The present T cell receptor (beta chain) was sequenced within a study of beta chain features in type 1 diabetes. Study background: Healthy donors and patients had similar age, gender and cell yields. General study results and limits: No resolution was reached here on whether HLA type influences TCRB rearrangement. Moderately but significantly shorter TCRB CDR3s were found in Type 1 diabetes patients in all four CD4+ subsets. For type 1 diabetes patients, VDJ junctions showed fewer insertions and more deletions.

V was pared by 4 bases and J by 1 base, with 8 bases between. The CDR3 is 12 residues long. Germline assignment: CDR1 SQVTM and CDR2 ANQGSEA. TCRB transcripts that were expressed got sequenced, as all of the isolated RNA had been reverse transcribed. Assay used: immunoSEQ multiplex PCR; TCRdb lists only in-frame clones, some missing. The sample lists 200,000 to 300,000 clones, approximately 20% occurring once. For this clone: What it recognizes is unknown.

Using CD45RO/CCR7/CD25/CD127/CD95/CD27, CD4+ naive, central memory, regulatory and stem cell-like memory cells were sorted. The receptor was isolated from a woman aged 35 to 49 with type 1 diabetes. This chain uses TRBV29-1 with TRBJ2-7; D is perhaps TRBD2 (5 bases). The sequenced sample was naive CD4+ T cells from blood. The DNA for the CDR3 is TGCAGCGTTGTCGGAGGATCCTACGAGCAGTACTTC. It translates to CSVVGGSYEQYF.